The rows below give T cell receptor beta chains drawn from one sample of a study of T cell changes during pregnancy in multiple sclerosis. Method: immunoSEQ multiplex PCR; TCRdb's copy keeps in-frame clones and lacks some. Here the sample spans roughly 80,000 clones, 93% being singletons. Sequencing was performed on peripheral blood, taken in the second trimester of pregnancy. The receptor set was obtained from a female donor with multiple sclerosis, enrolled in a pregnancy study. The CDR3 runs from the conserved cysteine through the conserved F or W. Each record gives: CDR3 length, D gene, J gene, clone size, V gene, CDR3 DNA, CDR3 protein. The D gene is left open where the match is weak. Part of the rows lack a size; the others show once, few, many or a class for expanded clones.

15,TRBD2,TRBJ2-3,-,TRBV6-4,TGTGCCAGCAGTGACGGCGGGGGGGCCGCGGATACGCAGTATTTT,CASSDGGGAADTQYF
12,-,TRBJ2-3,-,TRBV27,TGTGCCAGCGGAAGAGCGTCAGATACGCAGTATTTT,CASGRASDTQYF
16,-,TRBJ1-1,-,TRBV10-3,TGTGCCATCAGTGAGTTAGGGGGTATGGGTAACACTGAAGCTTTCTTT,CAISELGGMGNTEAFF
15,-,TRBJ1-5,-,TRBV18,TGTGCCAGCTCACTACAAAGGACAGTCAATCAGCCCCAGCATTTT,CASSLQRTVNQPQHF
12,-,TRBJ1-2,-,TRBV30,TGTGCCTGGTCCTCACATAACTATGGCTACACCTTC,CAWSSHNYGYTF
16,-,TRBJ1-1,-,TRBV4-1,TGCGCCAGCAGCCAAGAAAGCGTCCGAGGGAACACTGAAGCTTTCTTT,CASSQESVRGNTEAFF
13,-,TRBJ2-1,-,TRBV11-2,TGTGCCAGCAGCTTCGGCAGGGGCTATGAGCAGTTCTTC,CASSFGRGYEQFF
14,TRBD2,TRBJ2-7,-,TRBV4-1,TGCGCCAGCAGCCCGGGACTAGCAGTCATCGAGCAGTACTTC,CASSPGLAVIEQYF
15,-,TRBJ2-2,-,TRBV18,TGTGCCAGCTCATCCCGGGACTCGTACACCGGGGAGCTGTTTTTT,CASSSRDSYTGELFF
16,-,TRBJ2-3,-,TRBV11-2,TGTGCCAGCAGCCCCCTAGGAGCGGCTAGCACAGATACGCAGTATTTT,CASSPLGAASTDTQYF
15,-,TRBJ2-3,-,TRBV10-3,TGTGCCATCAGTGATTTCGCGGGAACCACAGATACGCAGTATTTT,CAISDFAGTTDTQYF
15,TRBD2,TRBJ2-7,-,TRBV9,TGTGCCAGCAGCGCTCAAGCGGGGGTGCCCTACGAGCAGTACTTC,CASSAQAGVPYEQYF
13,-,TRBJ2-1,-,TRBV10-2,TGCGCCAGCGTCGGAACAGACTACAATGAGCAGTTCTTC,CASVGTDYNEQFF
15,-,TRBJ1-6,-,TRBV25-1,TGTGCCAGCAGTGAACTAAAAGCCGATAATTCACCCCTCCACTTT,CASSELKADNSPLHF
14,-,TRBJ1-2,-,TRBV2,TGTGCCAGCAGTAAGGACAGAACTAACTATGGCTACACCTTC,CASSKDRTNYGYTF
13,-,TRBJ1-2,-,TRBV2,TGTGCCACCCAAAAGGAGCTTGCGGGTGGCTACACCTTC,CATQKELAGGYTF
14,-,TRBJ1-1,-,TRBV5-1,TGCGCCAGCAGCTTAAATCAGGGGATCACTGAAGCTTTCTTT,CASSLNQGITEAFF
14,-,TRBJ1-4,-,TRBV5-4,TGTGCCAGCAGTAAAGAACAGGGTAAAGAAAAACTGTTTTTT,CASSKEQGKEKLFF
15,-,TRBJ1-1,-,TRBV7-2,TGTGCCAGCAGCCCCTTCCCGGGGGAGAACACTGAAGCTTTCTTT,CASSPFPGENTEAFF
13,-,TRBJ2-3,-,TRBV15,TGTGCCACCAGCAGAGTCCTCCCCGATACGCAGTATTTT,CATSRVLPDTQYF
15,-,TRBJ1-2,-,TRBV18,TGTGCCAGCTCACGAAAATCCGGACAGCCTGAGGGCTACACCTTC,CASSRKSGQPEGYTF
11,-,TRBJ1-1,-,TRBV20-1,TGCAGTGCAAACATGAACACTGAAGCTTTCTTT,CSANMNTEAFF
14,-,TRBJ1-1,-,TRBV2,TGTGCCAGCAGCATTGGCCAGCAGGGCACTGAAGCTTTCTTT,CASSIGQQGTEAFF
13,TRBD2,TRBJ2-3,-,TRBV2,TGTGCCAGCGGGGCGGGGGGAGTGGATACGCAGTATTTT,CASGAGGVDTQYF
13,-,TRBJ2-5,-,TRBV7-3,TGTGCCAGCAGCTCCGAGGATTTGGAGACCCAGTACTTC,CASSSEDLETQYF
14,TRBD1,TRBJ2-3,-,TRBV27,TGTGCCAGCAGTCTTACAGGGGGCACAGATACGCAGTATTTT,CASSLTGGTDTQYF
13,-,TRBJ2-1,-,TRBV5-1,TGCGCCAGCAGCTCAAGCTTGAACAATGAGCAGTTCTTC,CASSSSLNNEQFF
14,TRBD1,TRBJ1-3,-,TRBV19,TGTGCCAGTAGGCCAGGGGGACCTGGAAACACCATATATTTT,CASRPGGPGNTIYF
13,-,TRBJ2-7,-,TRBV28,TGTGCCAGCAGTGCCCCCAGGGGATACGAGCAGTACTTC,CASSAPRGYEQYF
15,-,TRBJ2-3,-,TRBV6-5,TGTGCCAGCAGTTACGGCGGGGGCCGCACAGATACGCAGTATTTT,CASSYGGGRTDTQYF
16,-,TRBJ2-5,-,TRBV2,TGTGCCAGCAGTGAACTCCGGACAGCAAGGGGGGAGACCCAGTACTTC,CASSELRTARGETQYF
13,-,TRBJ1-2,-,TRBV2,TGTGCCAGCAGTGGTACGGGGATATATGGCTACACCTTC,CASSGTGIYGYTF
15,TRBD2,TRBJ2-4,-,TRBV6-1,TGTGCCAGCAGTGATGATGGCGGGGGTGGGAACATTCAGTACTTC,CASSDDGGGGNIQYF
13,-,TRBJ1-2,-,TRBV11-2,TGTGCCAGCAGCCTGGACAGTAACTATGGCTACACCTTC,CASSLDSNYGYTF
14,-,TRBJ2-7,few,TRBV2,TGTGCCAGCAGTGTCTCAGGGGCGACCTACGAGCAGTACTTC,CASSVSGATYEQYF
17,-,TRBJ1-6,-,TRBV25-1,TGTGCCAGCAGTGAATCGAGAGCGACAGGACCTAATTCACCCCTCCACTTT,CASSESRATGPNSPLHF
13,TRBD1,TRBJ2-2,-,TRBV2,TGTGCCAGCAGGGGACAGGGGAGTGAGGAGCTGTTTTTT,CASRGQGSEELFF
15,TRBD2,TRBJ2-3,once,TRBV5-4,TGTGCCAGCAGCTCCGCGACTAGCGGGGTCGATACGCAGTATTTT,CASSSATSGVDTQYF
14,TRBD2,TRBJ2-7,-,TRBV6-6,TGTGCCAGCGGACCGGGACTAGCGGGAGAAGGGCAGTACTTC,CASGPGLAGEGQYF
16,-,TRBJ2-2,-,TRBV10-3,TGTGCCATCAGTGAGGCGGGACAGCGCGGGACCGGGGAGCTGTTTTTT,CAISEAGQRGTGELFF
15,TRBD1,TRBJ1-2,-,TRBV6-6,TGTGCCAGCAGAAGCCATCCGACAGGGGCCTCGCCCTACACCTTC,CASRSHPTGASPYTF
11,-,TRBJ2-5,-,TRBV6-5,TGTGCCAGCAGTTACGGCGAGACCCAGTACTTC,CASSYGETQYF
15,-,TRBJ1-3,-,TRBV11-2,TGTGCCAGCAGCTTTTCCGGACAGCCAGGAAACACCATATATTTT,CASSFSGQPGNTIYF
14,TRBD1,TRBJ1-2,-,TRBV9,TGTGCCAGCAGCGTAGACGACAGGGGGCATGGCTACACCTTC,CASSVDDRGHGYTF
13,-,TRBJ2-2,-,TRBV6-5,TGTGCCAGCAGTTACCAGGACACCGGGGAGCTGTTTTTT,CASSYQDTGELFF
15,TRBD1,TRBJ1-1,once,TRBV27,TGTGCCAGCAGTTCGTGGACAGGGGGGAACACTGAAGCTTTCTTT,CASSSWTGGNTEAFF
15,-,TRBJ2-5,-,TRBV2,TGTGCCAGTCGGAGCGAGAGGCAGGGTGGAGAGACCCAGTACTTC,CASRSERQGGETQYF
14,TRBD1,TRBJ1-5,-,TRBV6-5,TGTGCCAGCAGTTCCGGGACAGGGAATCAGCCCCAGCATTTT,CASSSGTGNQPQHF